This is a list of T cell receptor beta chains from one sample in a study of blood T cell repertoires in COVID-19. Assay used: immunoSEQ multiplex PCR; TCRdb lists only in-frame clones, some missing. The table includes some 96,000 clones, 87% detected once. Sequenced material: peripheral blood. The receptors come from a man under 40 in a cohort sampled during active COVID-19. CDR3s include the opening cysteine and the closing phenylalanine or tryptophan. A D gene is named only where the DNA matches it firmly. Clone size is shown for a subset of rows, as once, few, many or a class of expanded clone.

12	.	TRBV6-6	.	TRBJ2-3	TGTGCCAGCGGGGCGGCATCGGATACGCAGTATTTT	CASGAASDTQYF
11	.	TRBV20-1	.	TRBJ2-3	TGCAGTGCTCTACGCACAGATACGCAGTATTTT	CSALRTDTQYF
13	.	TRBV3-1/TRBV3-2	.	TRBJ1-1	TGTGCCAGCAGCCAAGAGGGGGGGACTGAAGCTTTCTTT	CASSQEGGTEAFF
16	.	TRBV6-4	TRBD1	TRBJ2-3	TGTGCCAGCAGCCGTTCCCCGGGACAGGGCGCAGATACGCAGTATTTT	CASSRSPGQGADTQYF
17	.	TRBV6-2/TRBV6-3	TRBD1	TRBJ1-5	TGTGCCAGCAGTTACTCGTCGGGGCAGGGGGCCTACCAGCCCCAGCATTTT	CASSYSSGQGAYQPQHF
15	.	TRBV5-1	TRBD1	TRBJ2-3	TGCGCCAGCAGCTTGGGACAGGGAAAAATAGATACGCAGTATTTT	CASSLGQGKIDTQYF
16	.	TRBV19	.	TRBJ1-6	TGTGCCAGCAAAACTGAGGGCGGATACTATAATTCACCCCTCCACTTT	CASKTEGGYYNSPLHF
14	.	TRBV18	.	TRBJ2-1	TGTGCCAGCTCATCGACAGGCCTCAACAATGAGCAGTTCTTC	CASSSTGLNNEQFF
13	.	TRBV7-8	TRBD1	TRBJ2-7	TGTGCCAGCAGAAGAGGGACAGGGTTAGAGCAGTACTTC	CASRRGTGLEQYF
13	.	TRBV29-1	.	TRBJ1-1	TGCAGCGTTTCAAGGGGGAAGAACACTGAAGCTTTCTTT	CSVSRGKNTEAFF
17	.	TRBV19	.	TRBJ1-1	TGTGCCAGTAGTATGCCCAGGGGAAACTACATGAACACTGAAGCTTTCTTT	CASSMPRGNYMNTEAFF
16	.	TRBV14	.	TRBJ2-5	TGTGCCAGCAGCCAACGGCGGGGCAGGGACCAAGAGACCCAGTACTTC	CASSQRRGRDQETQYF
12	once	TRBV20-1	.	TRBJ2-1	TGCAGTGCTAATGACAGGTACAATGAGCAGTTCTTC	CSANDRYNEQFF
14	.	TRBV5-4	TRBD1	TRBJ1-1	TGTGCCAGCAGCTTGGGGACAGGGGGCACTGAAGCTTTCTTT	CASSLGTGGTEAFF
13	.	TRBV7-8	.	TRBJ2-3	TGTGCCAGCAGCCTCGGGAGCACAGATACGCAGTATTTT	CASSLGSTDTQYF
19	.	TRBV5-6	TRBD1	TRBJ2-6	TGTGCCAGCAGCTTCCACTCCGGGACAGGAATCTCTGGGGCCAACGTCCTGACTTTC	CASSFHSGTGISGANVLTF
16	.	TRBV11-3	.	TRBJ2-7	TGTGCCAGCAGCCGCGGTGGGGGGACAGAGACTTACGAGCAGTACTTC	CASSRGGGTETYEQYF
17	.	TRBV27	.	TRBJ1-4	TGTGCCAGCAGTGTCTCAGCTGGGGGGGCAACTAATGAAAAACTGTTTTTT	CASSVSAGGATNEKLFF
14	once	TRBV18	.	TRBJ2-2	TGTGCCAGCTCACCAGAAGGGGCGGCAGGGGAGCTGTTTTTT	CASSPEGAAGELFF
17	.	TRBV21-1	.	TRBJ1-1	TGTGCCAGCAGCATGGTCAGGGTTGTTGATGAGAACACTGAAGCTTTCTTT	CASSMVRVVDENTEAFF
15	.	TRBV5-5	.	TRBJ1-2	TGTGCCAGCAGCCTAGAAGCAAGGGGAAACTATGGCTACACCTTC	CASSLEARGNYGYTF
14	.	TRBV18	.	TRBJ2-3	TGTGCCAGCTCACCGGGGCGGAGCACAGATACGCAGTATTTT	CASSPGRSTDTQYF
13	.	TRBV6-5	.	TRBJ1-1	TGTGCCAGCAGGTTGGGGGCGGGCACTGAAGCTTTCTTT	CASRLGAGTEAFF
16	.	TRBV28	TRBD1	TRBJ1-2	TGTGCCAGCAGTTACCTAGTAGGACAGGTAGTAGACGGCTACACCTTC	CASSYLVGQVVDGYTF
14	.	TRBV11-2	TRBD1	TRBJ2-1	TGTGCCAGCAGTTTCACAGGGGATGAGGGTGAGCAGTTCTTC	CASSFTGDEGEQFF
17	few	TRBV7-3	TRBD2	TRBJ2-3	TGTGCCAGCAGCACGACCCTGACTAGCGGGGGGGCAGATACGCAGTATTTT	CASSTTLTSGGADTQYF
14	.	TRBV7-9	TRBD2	TRBJ2-5	TGTGCCAGCAGCTTAGGTGCGGGGGGAGAGACCCAGTACTTC	CASSLGAGGETQYF
14	.	TRBV6-5	.	TRBJ2-7	TGTGCCAGCAATAGGCAGGGCCTCTTGTACGAGCAGTACTTC	CASNRQGLLYEQYF
16	.	TRBV6-5	TRBD1	TRBJ1-6	TGTGCCAGCAGTTACTCAAGACAGGGCCTTAATTCACCCCTCCACTTT	CASSYSRQGLNSPLHF
13	.	TRBV7-9	TRBD1	TRBJ1-6	TGTGCCAGTACTGGACAGGGAGGATCACCCCTCCACTTT	CASTGQGGSPLHF
15	.	TRBV18	TRBD2	TRBJ2-5	TGTGCCAGCTCACCATCCCTAGCGGGGAAGGAGACCCAGTACTTC	CASSPSLAGKETQYF
14	.	TRBV18	.	TRBJ1-1	TGTGCCAGCTCAGGGGGGGGGATGAACACTGAAGCTTTCTTT	CASSGGGMNTEAFF
16	.	TRBV14	TRBD2	TRBJ2-1	TGTGCCAGCAGCCAAGCTGCAGCGGGGGCTAACAATGAGCAGTTCTTC	CASSQAAAGANNEQFF
17	.	TRBV6-1	.	TRBJ1-6	TGTGCCAGCAGTGAATTTTTGGCTGACAACTATAATTCACCCCTCCACTTT	CASSEFLADNYNSPLHF
13	.	TRBV7-2	TRBD1	TRBJ1-2	TGTGCCAGCAGCCTAACAGGGGTCCAAGGCTACACCTTC	CASSLTGVQGYTF
16	.	TRBV5-4	.	TRBJ1-6	TGTGCCAGCAGCTTGGGGGGGCAGTCCTATAATTCACCCCTCCACTTT	CASSLGGQSYNSPLHF
14	.	TRBV5-8	TRBD1	TRBJ2-7	TGTGCCAGCAGCTTGCGGCCAGGGGGCTACGAGCAGTACTTC	CASSLRPGGYEQYF
15	.	TRBV6-5	.	TRBJ1-1	TGTGCCAGCAGTTACGGGGGACTCATGAACACTGAAGCTTTCTTT	CASSYGGLMNTEAFF
16	.	TRBV15	TRBD2	TRBJ2-2	TGTGCCACCAGCAGAGATCGGGGGGCGAACACCGGGGAGCTGTTTTTT	CATSRDRGANTGELFF
16	.	TRBV6-2/TRBV6-3	TRBD1	TRBJ1-5	TGTGCCAGCAGTAATACCGGGACAGGATACAATCAGCCCCAGCATTTT	CASSNTGTGYNQPQHF
11	.	TRBV20-1	.	TRBJ1-2	TGCAGTGCTAGTATAAACTATGGCTACACCTTC	CSASINYGYTF
15	.	TRBV9	.	TRBJ1-2	TGTGCCAGCAGCGGACCAGGGGTTCAGTCCTATGGCTACACCTTC	CASSGPGVQSYGYTF
15	.	TRBV5-4	.	TRBJ2-2	TGTGCCAGCAGCTTGGCGCGGGGGAACACCGGGGAGCTGTTTTTT	CASSLARGNTGELFF